The 20 T cell receptor beta chains below were found in one sample sequenced in a study of regulatory T cells in long-lasting Graves disease. Both iRepertoire HTBI primers and Arm-PCR of CDR3 regions were used to build the TCR beta libraries. MiXCR was run by TCRdb on the multiplex PCR reads, yielding one entry per CDR3 protein. The sample holds about 220,000 distinct CDR3 sequences; about a sixth are singletons and the top ten take around 20%. Time point meaning: newly diagnosed GD, antithyroid drugs for less than 3 months. There was RNA extracted from PBMCs, and the TCR library was made from it. The sample consisted of peripheral blood mononuclear cells (PBMCs), taken at new diagnosis, from a patient treated with antithyroid drugs. These receptor sequences come from a female donor with Graves disease.

This clonotype was seen ten or more times. The chain has TRBV2 and TRBJ1-1; no clear D. CDR1 SNHLY and CDR2 FYNNEI come from the germline V gene. The CDR3 length is 14 residues. V lost 8 bases and J lost 0, with 13 bases in between. The CDR3 DNA reads as TGTGCCAGCTTAGCCGGGGAGATGAACACTGAAGCTTTCTTT. Translated: CASLAGEMNTEAFF.

The gene calls are TRBV11-2 and TRBJ2-4; 10 nucleotides align to TRBD2. Germline V lookup: CDR1 SGHAT, CDR2 FQNNGV. The CDR3 totals 17 residues. Germline trimming cut 5 bases from V and 5 bases from J; bases unmatched to any gene: 12. As DNA, the CDR3 is TGTGCCAGCAGCCCCGGACTAGCGGACCTAGGGGAAAACATTCAGTACTTC. Protein: CASSPGLADLGENIQYF.

The rearrangement joins TRBV7-9 to TRBJ2-1; tentatively, D is TRBD1 (6 bases). V was clipped by 2 bases and J by 1 base, with 9 bases between them. This CDR3 has 15 residues. The germline V gene has CDR1 SEHNR and CDR2 FQNEAQ (reference sequence). CDR3 loop: CASSLRGRSYNEQFF. CDR3 nucleotides: TGTGCCAGCAGCTTAAGGGGGAGATCCTACAATGAGCAGTTCTTC.

In its sample, this clonotype was seen many times. The J gene is TRBJ1-4, the V gene TRBV2; 7 positions agree with TRBD1. The CDR3 spans 14 residues. V shed 4 bases and J 10 bases; nucleotides not matched to a gene: 9. Looked up from germline, CDR1 is SNHLY and CDR2 is FYNNEI. CDR3 amino acids: CASSVAGTAPKLFF. CDR3 in DNA: TGTGCCAGCAGTGTAGCCGGGACAGCACCAAAACTGTTTTTT.

This clonotype was recorded at least ten times. V and J are TRBV10-1 and TRBJ1-3; 7 bases line up with TRBD1. The V gene's germline CDR1 is WNHNN and CDR2 SYGVQD (reference sequence). V dropped 11 bases and J dropped 0; count of bases not matched to a gene: 16. The CDR3 consists of 17 residues. Written as DNA, the CDR3 is TGCGCCGGAGATGCCGGGACAGCTGGCCACTCTGGAAACACCATATATTTT. Its translation is CAGDAGTAGHSGNTIYF.

The gene calls are TRBV2 and TRBJ1-2; D remains unclear. The CDR3 sequence is 12 residues long. Looked up from germline, CDR1 is SNHLY and CDR2 is FYNNEI. CDR3 nucleotide sequence: TGTGTAACGTCTCGGACGGAGTATGGCTACACCTTC. This encodes CVTSRTEYGYTF.

Ten or more counts support this clonotype. The V and J genes are TRBV5-1 and TRBJ2-1; TRBD1 is a possible D gene (6 bases). The germline V and J ends were trimmed by 5 bases and 3 bases, with 15 bases remaining between them. This CDR3 is 15 amino acids long. The germline V gene has CDR1 SGHRS and CDR2 YFSETQ. CDR3 nucleotides: TGCGCCAGCAGGCTCCTTGGGGGCATCTACAATGAGCAGTTCTTC. It is translated as CASRLLGGIYNEQFF.

This clonotype was detected ten times or more. DNA for the CDR3: TGTGCCAGCAGTTACTCGACAGGTGATACGCAGTATTTT. This encodes CASSYSTGDTQYF. The chain links TRBV6-2 or TRBV6-3 to TRBJ2-3, with a weak D call TRBD1 (6 bases). Per germline, CDR1 MNHEY and CDR2 SVGEGT. Trimming removed 0 bases at V and 6 bases at J, with 7 bases between. The CDR3 has 13 residues.

This clonotype has at least ten counts. The V call is TRBV11-2, the J call TRBJ1-1; D remains ambiguous. Trimming took 3 bases from V and 6 from J, leaving 11 bases between them. The germline V gene has CDR1 SGHAT and CDR2 FQNNGV. This CDR3 is 13 amino acids long. As DNA, the CDR3 is TGTGCCAGCAGCTTGGGCGGGGAGGCTGAAGCTTTCTTT. Its translation is CASSLGGEAEAFF.

A few counts support this clonotype. This could be a read error, since a much larger clone is one nucleotide away. The genes are TRBV2 and TRBJ2-1; possibly TRBD2 for D (5 bases). CDR1 and CDR2 (germline): SNHLY, FYNNEI. The CDR3 loop spans 16 amino acids. The CDR3 is CGSSEGSSLGDNEQFF. The CDR3 coding sequence is TGTGGCAGCAGTGAAGGGTCTAGCCTCGGTGACAATGAGCAGTTCTTC.

This clonotype was seen many times. V is TRBV18 and J is TRBJ1-6, with D perhaps matching TRBD1 (5 bases). CDR1 and CDR2 (germline): KGHSH, LQKENI. V lost 3 bases, J lost 6 bases, and 15 bases lay in between. This CDR3 has 16 residues. CDR3: CASSPQTAATNSPLHF. For the CDR3, the DNA is TGTGCCAGCTCACCGCAGACAGCAGCAACTAATTCACCCCTCCACTTT.

This clonotype was picked up many times. The chain recombines TRBV6-1 with TRBJ2-7; 8 nucleotides agree with TRBD1. V was pared by 6 bases and J by 2 bases, with 9 bases of the junction left unmatched. Germline CDR1 MNHNS, CDR2 SASEGT. The CDR3 extends over 15 amino acids. The CDR3 loop reads CASRPGQGGTYEQYF. The CDR3 DNA follows: TGTGCCAGCAGACCAGGACAGGGTGGAACCTACGAGCAGTACTTC.

This clonotype appeared many times. This rearrangement joins TRBV19 to TRBJ1-1; D might be TRBD1 (6 bases). The germline CDR1 and CDR2 sequences are LNHDA and SQIVND (reference sequence). V shed 5 bases and J shed 0 bases, with 13 bases lying between them. CDR3 length: 15 amino acids. The chain's CDR3 is CASSEGGLMNTEAFF. CDR3 DNA: TGTGCCAGTAGTGAGGGGGGACTAATGAACACTGAAGCTTTCTTT.

This clonotype was seen repeatedly, ten times or more. The chain is built from TRBV4-3 and TRBJ2-3; D is ambiguous. This CDR3 has 15 residues. V was trimmed by 0 bases and J by 0 bases, leaving 7 bases between them. Germline V gene lookup returns CDR1 LGHNA and CDR2 YSLEER. The CDR3 loop is CASSQDPRSTDTQYF. The CDR3 coding sequence is TGCGCCAGCAGCCAAGACCCTAGAAGCACAGATACGCAGTATTTT.

This clonotype was observed a few times. The chain joins TRBV6-1 to TRBJ2-1; the match to TRBD2 covers 11 bases. Per the germline V gene, CDR1 is MNHNS and CDR2 is SASEGT. This CDR3 is 16 amino acids long. The junction had 12 bases not matched to a gene; V was cut back by 6 bases and J by 8 bases. The CDR3 DNA reads TGTGCCAGCAGCCGCTCTACTAGCGGGAGTCTCGATGAGCAGTTCTTC. It encodes CASSRSTSGSLDEQFF.

Of note for this clonotype: Given a far larger clone just one base away, this is likely a sequencing read error. The rearrangement joins TRBV14 to TRBJ1-1; D gene unclear. V lost 3 bases to trimming and J lost 1 base, with 15 bases between them. The CDR3 has 16 amino acids. Germline lookup yields CDR1 SGHDN and CDR2 FVKESK. The CDR3 nucleotides are TGTGCCAGCAGCCATGGTCCCGGAGTCGCGAACACTGAAGCTTTCTTT. Translated: CASSHGPGVANTEAFF.

This clonotype has at least ten counts. This chain connects TRBV5-5 to TRBJ1-1, with TRBD1 matching over 7 bases. CDR1 and CDR2 (germline): SGHKS, YYEKEE (reference sequence). The ends lost 4 bases at V and 0 bases at J; junction bases unmatched: 6. This CDR3 spans 15 amino acids. The CDR3 DNA is TGTGCCAGCAGCGGAGGGGGCAGGATGAACACTGAAGCTTTCTTT. It is translated as CASSGGGRMNTEAFF.

This clonotype was detected ten times or more. The chain couples TRBV7-2 to TRBJ1-2; weak D call: TRBD1 (5 bases). The V end lost 5 bases, the J end lost 1 base, and 11 bases lay between the germline ends. The germline V gene has CDR1 SGHTA and CDR2 FQGNSA. This CDR3 has 14 amino acids. In DNA form, the CDR3 reads TGTGCCAGCAGCCCCGGGACCCATAACTATGGCTACACCTTC. Translating it yields CASSPGTHNYGYTF.

This clonotype was counted ten times or more. V and J are TRBV20-1 and TRBJ1-2; D might be TRBD1 (6 bases). Germline V gene lookup returns CDR1 DFQATT and CDR2 SNEGSKA (reference sequence). V was cut by 6 bases and J by 0 bases, with 11 bases left in between. This CDR3 has 13 amino acids. This chain's CDR3 is CSAWTETNYGYTF. CDR3 in DNA: TGCAGTGCCTGGACAGAAACTAACTATGGCTACACCTTC.

This clonotype has a count of ten or more. J is TRBJ2-5 and V is TRBV15; possibly TRBD2 for D (5 bases). CDR1 LNHNV and CDR2 YYDKDF come from the germline V gene (reference sequence). The V gene lost 6 bases and the J gene lost 5 bases, with 19 bases spanning the gap. The CDR3 spans 15 residues. The CDR3 bases are TGTGCCACCAGTTCCGATCTCACCGGCGGGGAGACCCAGTACTTC. Translation: CATSSDLTGGETQYF.